These 16 T cell receptor beta chains originate from one sample sequenced in a study of blood T cell repertoires in COVID-19 (dated by TCRdb to between 2020 and 2021). The protocol used for the library was the immunoSEQ multiplex PCR assay. Entries here come from immuneACCESS through TCRdb and include only in-frame sequences with V and J called. Some clones fail to appear in such tables; in the studies checked, an unresolved V gene covers under half of the shortfall, and the cause of the remainder is unknown. Recorded for this sample are more than 85,000 clones; roughly 79% of them occurred a single time. The ten largest clones represent approximately 16% of the sample. Input material: peripheral blood. The receptor set was obtained from a woman of 80 years or more with active or convalescent COVID-19.

This clone was counted a few times. The J gene is TRBJ2-7, the V gene TRBV6-1; TRBD2 aligns across 13 bases. Germline CDR1 and CDR2: MNHNS and SASEGT. Trimming cost V 4 bases and J 7 bases; bases outside gene matches: 10. CDR3 length: 16 residues. The CDR3 protein is CASSGRRTSGSYEQYF. CDR3 DNA: TGTGCCAGCAGTGGTAGAAGGACTAGCGGGAGTTATGAGCAGTACTTC.

The chain recombines TRBV6-6 with TRBJ1-2; 8 bases line up with TRBD1. Germline assignment: CDR1 MNHNY and CDR2 SVGAGI (reference sequence). CDR3 length: 13 residues. V was clipped by 6 bases and J by 4 bases; unmatched bases: 4. The CDR3 DNA reads as TGTGCCAGCAGCCGGGACAGGAGCTATGGCTACACCTTC. This gives the protein CASSRDRSYGYTF.

This chain connects TRBV18 to TRBJ1-2, with TRBD1 identical over 7 bases. V lost 3 bases, J lost 6 bases, and 10 bases stayed unmatched. Germline loops: CDR1 KGHSH, CDR2 LQKENI. The CDR3 consists of 15 residues. The CDR3 here is CASSPRQGGRNGYTF. The CDR3 coding sequence is TGTGCCAGCTCACCTCGACAGGGTGGGCGGAATGGCTACACCTTC.

At least ten counts were recorded for this clone. V gene TRBV28 combines with J gene TRBJ2-3, with 9 bases identical to TRBD1. V gave up 3 bases and J gave up 4 bases; unmatched junction bases: 17. This CDR3 spans 19 amino acids. Germline loops: CDR1 MDHEN, CDR2 SYDVKM. DNA for the CDR3: TGTGCCAGCAGTTTTCGATTGGGGGATAGACAGGGGGAGGCAGATACGCAGTATTTT. Protein: CASSFRLGDRQGEADTQYF.

The V gene is TRBV11-2, the J gene TRBJ2-3; TRBD2 matches 7 bases. The V gene end was trimmed by 6 bases and the J gene end by 4 bases; junction bases not matched to a gene: 19. This CDR3 spans 18 amino acids. Germline V CDR1 and CDR2: SGHAT, FQNNGV. In DNA form, the CDR3 reads TGTGCCAGCAGGGAGGTGCCAGCGGGACTAATAGGGGCAGATACGCAGTATTTT. Translating it yields CASREVPAGLIGADTQYF.

V usage is TRBV20-1 and J usage is TRBJ2-1; TRBD1 might be the D (6 bases). V was cut by 4 bases and J by 16 bases, with 17 bases left in between. CDR3 length: 11 residues. CDR1 and CDR2 (germline): DFQATT, SNEGSKA (reference sequence). CDR3 nucleotide sequence: TGCAGTGCTACAAGGACAGAGGCTCTTTTCTTC. This codes for CSATRTEALFF.

This chain joins TRBV9 and TRBJ2-1, with 11 bases fitting TRBD2. CDR3 size: 17 residues. Losses at the gene ends were 0 bases for V and 4 bases for J; bases not matched to a gene: 6. CDR1 and CDR2 from the germline V gene are SGDLS and YYNGEE. The DNA for the CDR3 is TGTGCCAGCAGCGTAGTCCCGGGACTAGCGGTATACAATGAGCAGTTCTTC. It yields the protein CASSVVPGLAVYNEQFF.

This clone was seen a few times. V usage is TRBV7-8 and J usage is TRBJ2-7, with TRBD2 identical over 11 bases. The J segment lost 7 bases and the V segment lost 8 bases, leaving 7 bases of the junction unmatched. Germline assignment: CDR1 SGHVS and CDR2 FQNEAQ. The CDR3 is 13 amino acids. The CDR3 reads CASGTSGLREQYF. The CDR3 nucleotides read TGTGCCAGCGGGACTAGCGGACTACGGGAGCAGTACTTC. Complete variable domain (other parts from reference TRBV7-8 and TRBJ2-7): GAGVSQSPRYKVAKRGQDVALRCDPISGHVSLFWYQQALGQGPEFLTYFQNEAQLDKSGLPSDRFFAERPEGSVSTLKIQRTQQEDSAVYLCASGTSGLREQYFGPGTRLTVT.

The J gene is TRBJ2-1, the V gene TRBV28; 10 bases match TRBD2. Unmatched junction bases numbered 12, after V lost 8 bases and J lost 8 bases. The V gene's germline CDR1 is MDHEN and CDR2 SYDVKM. The CDR3 is made up of 15 amino acids. The CDR3 region is CASGSSGRADDEQFF. The CDR3 DNA reads TGTGCCAGCGGCTCAAGCGGGAGGGCCGACGATGAGCAGTTCTTC.

The J gene is TRBJ2-3, the V gene TRBV12-3 or TRBV12-4, with D unresolved. This CDR3 is 13 amino acids long. V gave up 5 bases and J gave up 3 bases, with 9 bases separating them. CDR3 sequence: CASSQWRTDTQYF. CDR3 nucleotide sequence: TGTGCCAGCAGTCAGTGGAGAACAGATACGCAGTATTTT.

This chain connects TRBV11-3 to TRBJ1-5; D not resolved. V shed 0 bases and J shed 3 bases, with 12 bases lying between them. The germline V gene has CDR1 SGHNT and CDR2 YENEEA. CDR3 length: 16 residues. CDR3 nucleotide sequence: TGTGCCAGCAGCTTAGATCGCGGAAGAAACAATCAGCCCCAGCATTTT. This codes for CASSLDRGRNNQPQHF.

J is TRBJ1-1 and V is TRBV12-3 or TRBV12-4; D call uncertain. CDR3 length: 13 amino acids. V shed 1 base and J shed 4 bases, with 7 bases lying between them. The CDR3 DNA is TGTGCCAGCAGTTTAGGGAGTTTCACTGAAGCTTTCTTT. Amino acid sequence: CASSLGSFTEAFF.

The chain uses TRBV18 and TRBJ2-5; weak D call: TRBD1 (5 bases). Trimming took off 5 bases at V and 3 bases at J, with 7 bases between the two ends. Germline V lookup: CDR1 KGHSH, CDR2 LQKENI. This CDR3 has 12 residues. CDR3 coding DNA: TGTGCCAGCTCAACGACAGAAGAGACCCAGTACTTC. Translating it yields CASSTTEETQYF.

The chain joins TRBV19 to TRBJ2-6; tentatively, D is TRBD1 (5 bases). V lost 1 base, J lost 0 bases, and 22 bases lay in between. CDR1 LNHDA and CDR2 SQIVND come from the germline V gene (reference sequence). The CDR3 covers 21 residues. The CDR3 DNA reads TGTGCCAGTAGTATAGTCTTCGGGCGACAGCATCCTCTCTCTGGGGCCAACGTCCTGACTTTC. Residues: CASSIVFGRQHPLSGANVLTF.

J is TRBJ1-4 and V is TRBV4-3; TRBD1 might be the D (5 bases). The V end was cut by 0 bases, the J end by 8 bases, with 22 bases between. This CDR3 has 18 amino acids. Germline V gene data show CDR1 as LGHNA and CDR2 as YSLEER. The CDR3 sequence is CASSQDGFLTNGGEKLFF. Written as DNA, the CDR3 is TGCGCCAGCAGCCAAGATGGTTTTCTGACAAACGGGGGGGAAAAACTGTTTTTT.

The V gene is TRBV30, the J gene TRBJ1-6; the D gene is possibly TRBD1 (5 bases). Looked up from germline, CDR1 is GTSNPN and CDR2 is SVGIG (reference sequence). The V end lost 5 bases, the J end lost 8 bases, and 13 bases lay between the germline ends. The CDR3 sequence is 13 residues long. This chain's CDR3 is CAWQPGWDSPLHF. The CDR3 coding sequence is TGTGCCTGGCAGCCAGGGTGGGATTCACCCCTCCACTTT.